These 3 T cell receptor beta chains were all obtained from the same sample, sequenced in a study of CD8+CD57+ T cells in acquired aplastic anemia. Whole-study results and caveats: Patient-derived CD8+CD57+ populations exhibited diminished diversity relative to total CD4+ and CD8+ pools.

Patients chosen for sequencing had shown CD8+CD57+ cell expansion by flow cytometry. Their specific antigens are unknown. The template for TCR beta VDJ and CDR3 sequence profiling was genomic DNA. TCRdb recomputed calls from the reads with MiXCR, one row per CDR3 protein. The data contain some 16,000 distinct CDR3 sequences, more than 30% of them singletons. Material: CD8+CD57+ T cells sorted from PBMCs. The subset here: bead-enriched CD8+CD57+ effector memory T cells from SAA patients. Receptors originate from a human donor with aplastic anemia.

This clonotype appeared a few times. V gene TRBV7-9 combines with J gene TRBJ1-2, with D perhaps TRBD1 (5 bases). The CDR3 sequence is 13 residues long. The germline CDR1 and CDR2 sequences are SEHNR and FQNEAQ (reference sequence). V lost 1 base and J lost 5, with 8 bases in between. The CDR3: CASSLGAGYGYTF. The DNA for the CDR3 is TGTGCCAGCAGCTTAGGGGCAGGGTATGGCTACACCTTC. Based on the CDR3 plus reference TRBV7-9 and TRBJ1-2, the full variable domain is DTGVSQNPRHKITKRGQNVTFRCDPISEHNRLYWYRQTLGQGPEFLTYFQNEAQLEKSRLLSDRFSAERPKGSFSTLEIQRTEQGDSAMYLCASSLGAGYGYTFGSGTRLTVV.

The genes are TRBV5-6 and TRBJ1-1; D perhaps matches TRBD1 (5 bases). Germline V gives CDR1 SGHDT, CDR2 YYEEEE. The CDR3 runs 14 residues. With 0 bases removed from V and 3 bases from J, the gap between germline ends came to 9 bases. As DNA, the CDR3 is TGTGCCAGCAGCTTGGGGGGGATGGACACTGAAGCTTTCTTT. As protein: CASSLGGMDTEAFF. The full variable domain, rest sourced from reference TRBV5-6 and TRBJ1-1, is DAGVTQSPTHLIKTRGQQVTLRCSPKSGHDTVSWYQQALGQGPQFIFQYYEEEERQRGNFPDRFSGHQFPNYSSELNVNALLLGDSALYLCASSLGGMDTEAFFGQGTRLTVV.

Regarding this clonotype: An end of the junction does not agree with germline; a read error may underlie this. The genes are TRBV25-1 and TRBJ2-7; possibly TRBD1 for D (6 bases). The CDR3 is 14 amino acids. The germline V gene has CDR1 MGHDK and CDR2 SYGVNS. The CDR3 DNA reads TGTGCCAGCAGTGATCTCGGGACACCCTACGGGCAGTACTTC. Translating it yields CASSDLGTPYGQYF.